Included here is one T cell receptor beta chain sequence, with context. Its antigen remains unknown. The method was immunoSEQ multiplex PCR; TCRdb's version includes in-frame clones alone and lacks a portion of them. Among more than 55,000 clones listed, 70% to 90% were seen once. This sample is part of a study of PD-L1 blockade in urothelial cancer. Across the study: Blood samples contained a median approximately 140,000 T cells.

Regarding the study as a whole: Pretreatment clonality of the blood TCR repertoire below the median was predictive of superior survival.

Described time point: pretreatment peripheral blood. CDR1 is SQVTM and CDR2 is ANQGSEA in the germline V gene. Trimming took 2 bases from V and 6 from J, leaving 11 bases between them. The CDR3 loop spans 13 amino acids. This specimen was PBMCs, taken around atezolizumab (anti-PD-L1) treatment. The chain links TRBV29-1 to TRBJ2-4; a possible D gene is TRBD2 (6 bases). The source of this sequence is a man aged 70-80 years with urothelial cancer. CDR3 nucleotide sequence: TGCAGCGTTGAAAGCGGGCCTCTAAACATTCAGTACTTC. It codes for CSVESGPLNIQYF.